This TCR beta chain is drawn from a study of spatial heterogeneity in lung cancer (dated by TCRdb to between 2017 and 2020). Context from the whole study: More beta-chain than alpha-chain transcripts were consistently detected, likely reflecting higher beta-chain transcript abundance. In the raw uncorrected reads, each unique combination of TCR and UMI appeared on average more than ten times. TCR alpha and beta repertoires were quantitatively compared across multiple tumor regions, matched nontumor lung and blood in non-small cell lung cancer. TCR repertoire features were related to nonsynonymous mutation counts determined by whole-exome sequencing of tumor tissue. At surgery, around 200 tumor regions, 61 to 65 matched nontumor lung samples and 56 PBMC samples were TCR-sequenced for both alpha and beta chains.

The library was generated by 5' RACE. For sequencing, a NextSeq 500 was employed. To allow correction of PCR and sequencing errors, the TCR library protocol tagged every TCR cDNA molecule with a unique molecular identifier. The paper's data handling went like this. TCR identification, UMI-based error correction and CDR3 extraction were performed with Decombinator tools. TCRs above a frequency of 2 per 1,000, corresponding to the top 1% of the tumor frequency distribution, were defined as expanded. Rényi diversity was computed with the R vegan package after subsampling each repertoire 100 times to 5,000 TCRs. CDR3 similarity networks were built from amino acid triplet string-kernel similarity, with CDR3s being connected when pairwise similarity was above 0.82. Using fastp trimming at Q25 and MiXCR clonotype assembly, TCRdb reanalyzed the public sequencing data and kept in-frame beta chains. Merged by CDR3 protein, the rows form single entries marked with the most common genes and DNA. TCRdb's processing, not the authors', yielded these V and J calls. The sample yields about 42,000 distinct CDR3 sequences; about 6.7% were counted once. About two fifths of the sample goes to the ten largest clones.

A distance of 18 bases separates the germline ends of V and J, which lose 10 bases and 6 bases respectively. Per the germline V gene, MNHNS is the CDR1 and SASEGT is the CDR2. The CDR3 covers 13 residues, taking in both the cysteine and the phenylalanine. The read is trimmed to its CDR3 DNA, 39 bases read in frame from base 1. What the study reported, not specific to this receptor: Ubiquitous expanded tumor TCRs showed up in blood more often at tumor resection than at routine follow-up. Confirming at a functional level the hypothesis that regional TCRs recognize regional mutations was considered to require additional single-cell paired TCR alpha and beta sequencing.

In light of the paper, this sample's time point label describes: sample taken at primary tumor resection. Without any cell sorting, TCR sequencing was performed on whole RNA extracted either from tumor and nontumor lung tissue or from cryopreserved PBMC samples. Donors were around 69 patients with early-stage, untreated non-small cell lung cancer from the lung TRACERx cohort. Patients were selected for TCR sequencing only if sufficient RNA was available from at least two tumor regions. The sample holds many counts of this clonotype. Its antigen has not been determined. Base qualities are not provided; no much larger clone lies one nucleotide away.

Sample: PBMCs, taken at surgery. This receptor was obtained from a female donor with early-stage non-small cell lung cancer. The sequence joins TRBV6-1 to TRBJ1-2; no D gene is confidently identified. The CDR3 region has the sequence CATLEGPLNGYTF. The DNA sequence is as follows: TGTGCCACCCTCGAGGGCCCCTTGAATGGCTACACCTTC.